This TCR beta chain was captured in a study of vaccination and CD4 T cells after COVID-19 (dated by TCRdb to between 2022 and 2023). Background on the whole study: Every convalescent patient had a positive nasal swab PCR test for SARS-CoV-2, with mild disease in 9 or 10 patients and severe disease in one. For stimulating the cultures, overlapping spike peptide pools were used, derived from SARS-CoV-2 as well as from the common cold coronaviruses HCoV-NL63, HCoV-OC43 and HCoV-229E. Participants got two doses of the Pfizer-BioNTech BNT162b2 vaccine (n=8) or two doses of the Moderna mRNA-1273 vaccine (n=2). As controls, cultures received a CEFX viral epitope pool (the positive control), an HIV-1 Nef peptide pool (the negative control), or no peptide at all. Post-vaccine blood samples were taken a median of roughly 75 days after the second vaccine dose, with a range of 14 to 241 days. Post-COVID blood samples were collected from convalescent patients a median of about 92 days after diagnosis, with a range of about 35 to 170 days. The spike-specific CD4+ TCR repertoire was compared before and after mRNA vaccination in approximately 9 COVID-19 convalescent patients and a handful of infection-naive healthy vaccine recipients. In the convalescent cohort there were six males and four females, among whom were two Hispanic individuals, seven Caucasians, two Asians and one multiracial person.

By how much of the sample it makes up, this clonotype is hyperexpanded (1% or more). This clone's antigen is unknown. One base away there is no much larger clone; base qualities are not given. The treatment or condition label on this specimen signifies: roughly 11-day PBMC culture with coronavirus spike peptide pools or control peptides (ViraFEST assay). The ViraFEST assay was used in the study, in which antigen-specific T cells were expanded with peptide pools and expanded clonotypes were subsequently identified by TCR sequencing. The convalescent patients' positive SARS-CoV-2 PCR tests were from March to December 2020, which was before the Alpha, Beta and Delta variants emerged in the United States. Each well held two million PBMCs cultured with roughly 10 ug/ml peptide pools in IMDM containing around 5% human AB serum and roughly 10 IU/ml IL-2. Half of the culture medium was replaced with fresh IL-2-containing medium on days 3 and 7. After 10 to 11 days of culture, CD4+ T cells were isolated by negative selection with the EasySep CD4+ T cell isolation kit. Ficoll-Paque Plus gradient centrifugation was used to isolate PBMCs from whole blood, and the isolated PBMCs were then either used fresh or cryopreserved at -140C. Culture conditions were generally each tested in triplicate wells.

Summary of the overall study and its limitations: The number of convalescent patients in the study was relatively small, and the study did not examine early timepoints following natural infection. In convalescent patients, a median 86.3% of post-vaccine SARS-CoV-2-reactive clones were detected only after vaccination, suggesting vaccine-specific priming. The median number of SARS-CoV-2-reactive clonotypes rose from approximately 20 after infection to roughly 40 after vaccination, but the change was not significant. In convalescent patients, nearly all vaccine-specific clones (304 of 307) were found to be mono-reactive for SARS-CoV-2 spike rather than cross-reactive with common cold coronaviruses.

Library method: PCR. TCR sequencing of DNA from cultured CD4+ T cells used the Oncomine TCR Beta short-read assay at the Johns Hopkins FTIC core. The QIAamp micro DNA kit was used to extract genomic DNA from the cultured CD4+ T cells. Oncomine TCR Beta libraries from cultured CD4+ T cells were pooled using unique dual indexes and sequenced on an Illumina iSeq 100. Per the original workflow: Non-productive sequences were removed, and CDR3s that did not start with C, did not end with F or W, or were shorter than 7 amino acids were discarded. Antigen-specific clonotypes were identified using the MANAFEST web application through comparison of peptide-stimulated wells with reference and other culture wells. An FDR below 0.05, an odds ratio above 5, and a productive frequency above 0.1% in at least two of three replicate wells were required for clones to be considered positive. A clonotype counted as cross-reactive if it showed significant expansion both in the SARS-CoV-2 spike wells and in at least one common cold coronavirus spike condition. Levenshtein distances (stringdist) and unrooted phylogenetic trees (ape) in R version 3.6.1 were used to assess CDR3 homology. TCRdb handled the public reads itself, with Q25 trimming in fastp and clone calling in MiXCR, and kept productive beta chains. Every distinct CDR3 protein forms one entry, paired with its most common genes and DNA. The V and J calls follow TCRdb's processing rather than the paper's. The sample profile shows several thousand distinct CDR3 sequences; roughly a quarter of them were found once. 19% of the sample belongs to the ten largest clones.

The sample here was CD4+ T cells from blood, cultured in vitro, taken after SARS-CoV-2 vaccination. This TCR was sampled from a human donor who had recovered from COVID-19.

The CDR3 protein is CASSLQGRDYEQYF. Read as DNA, the sequence is TGTGCCAGCAGCTTGCAGGGCAGGGACTACGAGCAGTACTTC. The chain is encoded by TRBV7-2 joined to TRBJ2-7; the D gene is perhaps TRBD1, on 5 matching bases. The CDR3 numbers 14 residues from cysteine through phenylalanine. CDR3 DNA is the only sequence kept; it has 42 bases, read in frame from the first base. V is clipped by 3 bases and J by 3 bases, and the sequence between their germline boundaries is 12 bases long. CDR1 and CDR2 are read off the germline V gene as SGHTA and FQGNSA.